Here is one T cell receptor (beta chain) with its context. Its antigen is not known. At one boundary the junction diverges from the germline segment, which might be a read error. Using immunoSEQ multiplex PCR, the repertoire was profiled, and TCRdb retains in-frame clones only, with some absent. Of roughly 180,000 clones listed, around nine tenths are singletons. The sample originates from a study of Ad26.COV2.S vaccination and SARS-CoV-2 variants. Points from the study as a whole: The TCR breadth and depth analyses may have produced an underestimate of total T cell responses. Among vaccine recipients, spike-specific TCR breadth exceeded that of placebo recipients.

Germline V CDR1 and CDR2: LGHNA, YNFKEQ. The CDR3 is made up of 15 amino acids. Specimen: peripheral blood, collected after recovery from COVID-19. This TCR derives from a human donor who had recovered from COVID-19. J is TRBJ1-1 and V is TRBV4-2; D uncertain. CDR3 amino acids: CASTQVKSSGTEAFF. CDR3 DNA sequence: TGTGCCAGCACCCAAGTGAAGTCCTCCGGTACTGAAGCTTTCTTT.